Below, 12 T cell receptor beta chains from the same sample are listed, as sequenced in a study of blood T cell repertoires in COVID-19. The data were produced by immunoSEQ multiplex PCR, yet TCRdb's version contains in-frame clones alone and is incomplete. The table lists about 190,000 clones, about 88% of them singletons. The material sequenced was peripheral blood. The receptors were sampled from a man aged 25-40 years with acute or convalescent COVID-19.

The chain is built from TRBV3-1 (or the pseudogene TRBV3-2) and TRBJ2-2, with D tentatively TRBD2 (5 bases). The germline V gene encodes CDR1 LGHDT and CDR2 YNNKEL (reference sequence). V lost 1 base, J lost 8 bases, and 11 bases lay in between. There are 14 residues in the CDR3. As DNA, the CDR3 is TGTGCCAGCAGCCAAGCTAAGCGGTATGGGGAGCTGTTTTTT. Protein sequence: CASSQAKRYGELFF.

The gene calls are TRBV9 and TRBJ2-7; D is perhaps TRBD1 (6 bases). This CDR3 region has 14 residues. Germline lookup yields CDR1 SGDLS and CDR2 YYNGEE. The V gene lost 3 bases and the J gene lost 0 bases, with 10 bases spanning the gap. The CDR3 loop reads CASSGAGVSYEQYF. As DNA, the CDR3 is TGTGCCAGCAGCGGGGCAGGGGTCTCCTACGAGCAGTACTTC.

The chain is built from TRBV7-3 and TRBJ2-3, with TRBD2 identical over 7 bases. CDR1 and CDR2 (germline): SGHTA, FQGTGA. Losses at the gene ends were 3 bases for V and 0 bases for J; bases not matched to a gene: 0. The CDR3 extends over 14 amino acids. CDR3 coding DNA: TGTGCCAGCAGCTTCGGGGGGAGCACAGATACGCAGTATTTT. Protein sequence: CASSFGGSTDTQYF.

V is TRBV4-1 and J is TRBJ2-1; 11 positions match TRBD2. The ends lost 2 bases at V and 2 bases at J; junction bases unmatched: 8. This CDR3 is 18 amino acids long. CDR1 MGHRA and CDR2 YSYEKL come from the germline V gene. The CDR3 is CASSQWFSGGAAYNEQFF. The DNA for the CDR3 is TGCGCCAGCAGCCAATGGTTTAGCGGGGGGGCCGCCTACAATGAGCAGTTCTTC.

The V gene is TRBV9, the J gene TRBJ1-4; the D is unclear. The CDR3 covers 14 residues. Germline CDR1 reads SGDLS; CDR2 reads YYNGEE. Trimming pared 4 bases from V and 8 bases from J, leaving 15 bases between. This chain's CDR3 is CASSSGLLSEKLFF. CDR3 nucleotide sequence: TGTGCCAGCAGCTCAGGTCTTCTAAGCGAAAAACTGTTTTTT.

This clone was seen a single time. This chain connects TRBV6-5 to TRBJ1-2; 7 bases agree with TRBD1. V lost 7 bases, J lost 8 bases, and 10 bases stayed unmatched. The germline CDR1 and CDR2 sequences are MNHEY and SVGAGI. This CDR3 has 13 residues. The CDR3 loop is CASTKHRGWGYTF. The CDR3 region has the DNA TGTGCCAGCACCAAGCACAGGGGATGGGGCTACACCTTC.

This clone was seen just once. The V call is TRBV19, the J call TRBJ1-5; D remains unclear. The germline V and J ends were trimmed by 3 bases and 0 bases, with 9 bases remaining between them. Germline V CDR1 and CDR2: LNHDA, SQIVND (reference sequence). The CDR3 totals 15 residues. The CDR3 DNA reads as TGTGCCAGTAGTATTTTTCCAAATAGCAATCAGCCCCAGCATTTT. Translating gives CASSIFPNSNQPQHF. The full variable domain, completed using reference TRBV19 and TRBJ1-5, is DGGITQSPKYLFRKEGQNVTLSCEQNLNHDAMYWYRQDPGQGLRLIYYSQIVNDFQKGDIAEGYSVSREKKESFPLTVTSAQKNPTAFYLCASSIFPNSNQPQHFGDGTRLSIL.

The gene calls are TRBV27 and TRBJ1-5; D gene unclear. The CDR3 sequence is 14 residues long. Germline V gene lookup returns CDR1 MNHEY and CDR2 SMNVEV (reference sequence). Trimming removed 4 bases at V and 0 bases at J, with 7 bases between. CDR3: CASSSPYSNQPQHF. In DNA form, the CDR3 reads TGTGCCAGCAGTTCCCCGTATAGCAATCAGCCCCAGCATTTT.

The chain combines TRBV27 with TRBJ1-4; D is uncertain. Germline-derived CDR1 and CDR2 are MNHEY and SMNVEV (reference sequence). Trimming shortened V by 0 bases and J by 7 bases, and 9 bases separated the two germline ends. The CDR3 is made up of 14 amino acids. This chain's CDR3 is CASSLSRRGEKLFF. The CDR3, as DNA: TGTGCCAGCAGTTTATCCCGGCGGGGTGAAAAACTGTTTTTT. The entire variable domain, with the rest obtained from reference TRBV27 and TRBJ1-4, is as follows: EAQVTQNPRYLITVTGKKLTVTCSQNMNHEYMSWYRQDPGLGLRQIYYSMNVEVTDKGDVPEGYKVSRKEKRNFPLILESPSPNQTSLYFCASSLSRRGEKLFFGSGTQLSVL.

Turning to this clone: The junction differs from germline at one of its ends, possibly a read error. The gene calls are TRBV7-7 and TRBJ2-2; 12 bases are shared with TRBD2. The CDR3 loop spans 17 amino acids. CDR1 is SSHAT, CDR2 FNYEAQ, per germline (reference sequence). DNA for the CDR3: TGTGCTAGCAGGACTTCCGGACTAGCGGGAAAAGCCGGGGAGCTGTTTTTT. It is translated as CASRTSGLAGKAGELFF.

The gene calls are TRBV18 and TRBJ2-7; TRBD2 agrees at 8 bases. V gave up 2 bases and J gave up 2 bases; unmatched junction bases: 5. Germline V gene lookup returns CDR1 KGHSH and CDR2 LQKENI. The CDR3 spans 15 residues. CDR3 coding DNA: TGTGCCAGCTCACCATCCAGCGGGAGTACCTACGAGCAGTACTTC. Translated: CASSPSSGSTYEQYF.

The rearrangement uses TRBV5-1 and TRBJ1-1; D may be TRBD1 (5 bases). This CDR3 region has 14 residues. Germline V gene lookup returns CDR1 SGHRS and CDR2 YFSETQ. V lost 3 bases and J lost 4, with 13 bases in between. CDR3 sequence: CASSYLGTLTEAFF. The DNA for the CDR3 is TGCGCCAGCAGCTATCTCGGGACTCTCACTGAAGCTTTCTTT.